The clone carrying this TCR beta chain was seen many times. Its antigen remains unidentified. The length of the CDR3 is 14 residues. Deletions cut 2 bases from V and 0 bases from J, with 6 bases between. Per the germline V gene, CDR1 is SGDLS and CDR2 is YYNGEE. This entry comes from a study of CD8 T cells in ankylosing spondylitis. Using quantitative 5'-RACE with molecular barcodes, the authors made TCR beta libraries. One entry per CDR3 protein, called by TCRdb with MiXCR from the 5' RACE reads. The data show about 42,000 distinct CDR3 sequences, around 3.8% seen once. Study conclusions and caveats: Reportedly, disease-linked clones are significantly enriched in ankylosing spondylitis patients' matched synovial fluid. Peripheral blood samples showed relatively rare disease-linked clones, and these clones were CD8+. Certain motif variants had earlier been reported in reactive arthritis synovial fluid and blood.

The rearrangement links TRBV9 to TRBJ1-5, with D possibly TRBD1 on 5 matching bases. The sequence was collected from a female donor with ankylosing spondylitis or in good health (not recorded which). Sequences were obtained from blood, either unsorted or a sorted T cell fraction (not recorded which). CDR3 in amino acids: CASSVGHSNQPQHF. In DNA, the CDR3 is TGTGCCAGCAGCGTGGGGCATAGCAATCAGCCCCAGCATTTT.